This T cell receptor (beta chain) was recovered during a study of memory CD4+ T cells and cytomegalovirus serostatus. The germline gives CDR1 SGHDN, CDR2 FVKESK. The CDR3 totals 17 residues. Trimming cost V 0 bases and J 4 bases, with 16 bases left between them. Notes on this clone: Its target is not known.

Single viable CD3+CD4+CD8-CD45RO+ cells were sorted as the memory CD4+ T cells. Profiled with immunoSEQ multiplex PCR; TCRdb holds only in-frame clones, not every one. The repertoire holds over 40,000 clones, with around 80% as singletons. Notes on the study in general: Median bootstrapped AUC for CMV status was around 0.95 originally, 0.9 to 0.93 US-trained.

Sequencing used memory CD4+ T cells from blood. The gene calls are TRBV14 and TRBJ1-3; possibly TRBD1 for D (5 bases). The source is an adult in good health and CMV-seronegative. CDR3 in DNA: TGTGCCAGCAGCCAAGATCTGCCCGCAGGGTTCGGAAACACCATATATTTT. Translated, it gives CASSQDLPAGFGNTIYF.